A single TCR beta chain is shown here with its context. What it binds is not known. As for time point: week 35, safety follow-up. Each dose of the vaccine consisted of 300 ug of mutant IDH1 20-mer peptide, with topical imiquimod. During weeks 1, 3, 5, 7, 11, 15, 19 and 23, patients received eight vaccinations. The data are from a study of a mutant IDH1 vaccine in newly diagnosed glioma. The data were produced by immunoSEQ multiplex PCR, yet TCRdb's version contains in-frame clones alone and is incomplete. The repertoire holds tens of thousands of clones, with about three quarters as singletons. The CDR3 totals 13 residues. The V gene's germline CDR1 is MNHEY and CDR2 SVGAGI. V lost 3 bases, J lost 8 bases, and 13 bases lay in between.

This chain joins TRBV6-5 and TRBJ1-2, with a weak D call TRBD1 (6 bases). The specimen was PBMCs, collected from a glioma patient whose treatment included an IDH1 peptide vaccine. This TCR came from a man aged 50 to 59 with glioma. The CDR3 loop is CASSYGTGRGYTF. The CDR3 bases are TGTGCCAGCAGTTATGGAACAGGGAGAGGCTACACCTTC.